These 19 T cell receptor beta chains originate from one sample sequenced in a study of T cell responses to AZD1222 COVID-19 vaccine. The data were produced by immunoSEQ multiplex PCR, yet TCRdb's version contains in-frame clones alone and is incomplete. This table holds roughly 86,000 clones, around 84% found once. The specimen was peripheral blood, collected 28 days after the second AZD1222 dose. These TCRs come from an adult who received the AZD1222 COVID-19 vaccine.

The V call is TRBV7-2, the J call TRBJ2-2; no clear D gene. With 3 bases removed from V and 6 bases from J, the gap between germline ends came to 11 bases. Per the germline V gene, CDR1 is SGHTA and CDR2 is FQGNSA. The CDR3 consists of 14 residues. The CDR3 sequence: CASSFSSVAGELFF. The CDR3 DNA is TGTGCCAGCAGCTTTAGTTCGGTGGCCGGGGAGCTGTTTTTT.

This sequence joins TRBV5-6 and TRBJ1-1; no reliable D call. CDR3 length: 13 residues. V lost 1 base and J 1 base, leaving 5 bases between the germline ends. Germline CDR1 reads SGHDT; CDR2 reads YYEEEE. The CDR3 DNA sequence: TGTGCCAGCAGCTTGAATTCGAACACTGAAGCTTTCTTT. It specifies CASSLNSNTEAFF. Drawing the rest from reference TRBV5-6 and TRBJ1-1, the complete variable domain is DAGVTQSPTHLIKTRGQQVTLRCSPKSGHDTVSWYQQALGQGPQFIFQYYEEEERQRGNFPDRFSGHQFPNYSSELNVNALLLGDSALYLCASSLNSNTEAFFGQGTRLTVV.

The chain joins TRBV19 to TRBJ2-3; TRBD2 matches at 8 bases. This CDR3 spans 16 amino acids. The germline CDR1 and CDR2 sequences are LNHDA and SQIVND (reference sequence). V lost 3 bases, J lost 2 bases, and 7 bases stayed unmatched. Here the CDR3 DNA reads TGTGCCAGTAGTATGGTCCGGGGGGGGTACACAGATACGCAGTATTTT. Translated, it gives CASSMVRGGYTDTQYF.

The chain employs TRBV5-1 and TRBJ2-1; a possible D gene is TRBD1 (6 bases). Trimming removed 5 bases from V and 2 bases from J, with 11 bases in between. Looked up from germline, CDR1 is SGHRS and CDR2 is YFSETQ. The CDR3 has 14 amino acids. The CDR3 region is CASREGQTYNEQFF. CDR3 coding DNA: TGCGCCAGCAGAGAAGGACAGACCTACAATGAGCAGTTCTTC.

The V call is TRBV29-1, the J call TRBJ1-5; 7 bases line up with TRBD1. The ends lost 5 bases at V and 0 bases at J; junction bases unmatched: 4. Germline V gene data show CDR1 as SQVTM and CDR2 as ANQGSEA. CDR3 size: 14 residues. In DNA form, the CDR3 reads TGCAGCGTTTGGGACAGAGATAGCAATCAGCCCCAGCATTTT. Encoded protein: CSVWDRDSNQPQHF.

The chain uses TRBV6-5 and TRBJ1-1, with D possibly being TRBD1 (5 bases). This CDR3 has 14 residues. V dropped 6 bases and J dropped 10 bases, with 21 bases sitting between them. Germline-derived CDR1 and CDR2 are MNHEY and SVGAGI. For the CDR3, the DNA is TGTGCCAGCAGAACTACACAACAGGCGGACGGAGCTTTCTTT. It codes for CASRTTQQADGAFF.

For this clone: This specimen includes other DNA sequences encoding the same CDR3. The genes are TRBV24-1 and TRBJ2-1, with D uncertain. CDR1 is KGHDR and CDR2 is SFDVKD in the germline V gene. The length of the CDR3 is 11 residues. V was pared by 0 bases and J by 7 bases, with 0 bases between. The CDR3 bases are TGTGCCACCAGTGATTTGAATGAGCAGTTCTTC. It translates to CATSDLNEQFF.

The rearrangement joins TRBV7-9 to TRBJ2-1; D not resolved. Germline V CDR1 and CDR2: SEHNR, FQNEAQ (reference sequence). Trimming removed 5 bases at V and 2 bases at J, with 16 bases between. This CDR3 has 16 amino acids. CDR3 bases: TGTGCCAGCAGCACTTTACGGTCCGACGCCTACAATGAGCAGTTCTTC. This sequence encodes CASSTLRSDAYNEQFF.

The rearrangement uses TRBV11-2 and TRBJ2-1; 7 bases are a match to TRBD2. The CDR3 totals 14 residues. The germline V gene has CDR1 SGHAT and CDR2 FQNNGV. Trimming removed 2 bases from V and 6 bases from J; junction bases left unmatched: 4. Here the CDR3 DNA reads TGTGCCAGCAGCTTATCGGGACTACTCAATGAGCAGTTCTTC. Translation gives CASSLSGLLNEQFF.

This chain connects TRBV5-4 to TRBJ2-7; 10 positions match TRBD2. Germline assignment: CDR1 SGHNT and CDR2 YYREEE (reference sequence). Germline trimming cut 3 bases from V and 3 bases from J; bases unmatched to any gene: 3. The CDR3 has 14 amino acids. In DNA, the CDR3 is TGTGCCAGCAGCTCGATAGCGGGGGGCTACGAGCAGTACTTC. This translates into CASSSIAGGYEQYF.

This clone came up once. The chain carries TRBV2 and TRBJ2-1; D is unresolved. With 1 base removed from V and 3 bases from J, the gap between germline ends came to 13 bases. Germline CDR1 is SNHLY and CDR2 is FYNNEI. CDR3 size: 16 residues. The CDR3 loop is CASSEGWQVSYNEQFF. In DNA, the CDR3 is TGTGCCAGCAGTGAAGGGTGGCAGGTTAGCTACAATGAGCAGTTCTTC.

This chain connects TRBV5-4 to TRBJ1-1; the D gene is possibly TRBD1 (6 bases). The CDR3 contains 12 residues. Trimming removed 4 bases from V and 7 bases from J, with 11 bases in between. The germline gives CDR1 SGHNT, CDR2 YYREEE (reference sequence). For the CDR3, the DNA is TGTGCCAGCAGCCCGGACAGCCTTGAAGCTTTCTTT. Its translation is CASSPDSLEAFF. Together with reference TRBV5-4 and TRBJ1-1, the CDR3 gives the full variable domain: ETGVTQSPTHLIKTRGQQVTLRCSSQSGHNTVSWYQQALGQGPQFIFQYYREEENGRGNFPPRFSGLQFPNYSSELNVNALELDDSALYLCASSPDSLEAFFGQGTRLTVV.

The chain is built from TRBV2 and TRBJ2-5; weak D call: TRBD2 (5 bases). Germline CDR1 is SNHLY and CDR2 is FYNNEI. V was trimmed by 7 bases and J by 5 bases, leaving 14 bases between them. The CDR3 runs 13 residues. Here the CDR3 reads CASTEGYTETQYF. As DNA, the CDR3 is TGTGCCAGCACCGAGGGCTATACGGAGACCCAGTACTTC.

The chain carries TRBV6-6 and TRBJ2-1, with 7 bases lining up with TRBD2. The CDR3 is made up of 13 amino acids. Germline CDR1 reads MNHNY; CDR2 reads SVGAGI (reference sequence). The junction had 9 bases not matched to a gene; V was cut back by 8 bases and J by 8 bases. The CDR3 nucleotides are TGTGCCAGCGTACTAGCGATTGGGGATGAGCAGTTCTTC. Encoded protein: CASVLAIGDEQFF.

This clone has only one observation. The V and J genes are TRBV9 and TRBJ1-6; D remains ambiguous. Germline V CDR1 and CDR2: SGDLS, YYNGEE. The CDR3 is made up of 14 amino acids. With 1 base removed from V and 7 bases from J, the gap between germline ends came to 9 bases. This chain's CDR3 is CASSVIGENSPLHF. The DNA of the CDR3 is TGTGCCAGCAGCGTAATCGGGGAGAATTCACCCCTCCACTTT.

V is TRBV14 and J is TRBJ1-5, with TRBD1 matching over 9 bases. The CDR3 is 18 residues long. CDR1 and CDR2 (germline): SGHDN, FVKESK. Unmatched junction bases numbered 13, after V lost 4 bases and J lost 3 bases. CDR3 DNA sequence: TGTGCCAGCAGCCCCTCCATTCGGGGACAGGGTCACAATCAGCCCCAGCATTTT. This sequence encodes CASSPSIRGQGHNQPQHF.

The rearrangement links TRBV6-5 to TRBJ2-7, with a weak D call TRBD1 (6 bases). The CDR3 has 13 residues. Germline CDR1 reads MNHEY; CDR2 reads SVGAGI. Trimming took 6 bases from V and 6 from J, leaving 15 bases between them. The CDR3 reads CASRGSGGGEQYF. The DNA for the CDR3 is TGTGCCAGCAGGGGGAGTGGGGGCGGCGAGCAGTACTTC.

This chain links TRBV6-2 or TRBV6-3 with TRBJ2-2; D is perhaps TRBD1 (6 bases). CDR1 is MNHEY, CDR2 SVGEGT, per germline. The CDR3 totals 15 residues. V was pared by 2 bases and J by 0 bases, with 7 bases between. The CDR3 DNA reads TGTGCCAGCAGTTACGGGGGCCCGAACACCGGGGAGCTGTTTTTT. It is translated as CASSYGGPNTGELFF.

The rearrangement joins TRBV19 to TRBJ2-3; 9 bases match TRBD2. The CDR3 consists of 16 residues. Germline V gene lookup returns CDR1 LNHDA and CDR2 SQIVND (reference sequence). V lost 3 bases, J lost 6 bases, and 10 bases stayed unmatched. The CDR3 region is CASSIRLAATTDTQYF. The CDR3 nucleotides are TGTGCCAGTAGTATTAGACTAGCGGCAACTACGGATACGCAGTATTTT.